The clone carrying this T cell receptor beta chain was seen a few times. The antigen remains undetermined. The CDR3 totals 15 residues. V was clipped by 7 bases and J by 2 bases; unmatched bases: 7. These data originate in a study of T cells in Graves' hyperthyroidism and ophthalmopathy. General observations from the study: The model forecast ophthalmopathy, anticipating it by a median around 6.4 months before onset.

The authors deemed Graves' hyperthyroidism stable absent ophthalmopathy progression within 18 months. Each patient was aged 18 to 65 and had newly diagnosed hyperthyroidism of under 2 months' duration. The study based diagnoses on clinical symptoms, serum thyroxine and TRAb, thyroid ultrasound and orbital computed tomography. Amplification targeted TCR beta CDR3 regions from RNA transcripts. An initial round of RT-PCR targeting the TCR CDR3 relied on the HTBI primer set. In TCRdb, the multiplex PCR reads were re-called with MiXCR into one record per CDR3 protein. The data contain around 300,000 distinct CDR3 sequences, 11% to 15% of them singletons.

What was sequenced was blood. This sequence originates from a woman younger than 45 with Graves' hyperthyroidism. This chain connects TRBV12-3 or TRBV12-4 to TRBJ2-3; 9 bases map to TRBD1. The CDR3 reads CASTLGDRATDTQYF. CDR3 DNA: TGTGCCAGCACCTTGGGGGACAGGGCCACAGATACGCAGTATTTT.